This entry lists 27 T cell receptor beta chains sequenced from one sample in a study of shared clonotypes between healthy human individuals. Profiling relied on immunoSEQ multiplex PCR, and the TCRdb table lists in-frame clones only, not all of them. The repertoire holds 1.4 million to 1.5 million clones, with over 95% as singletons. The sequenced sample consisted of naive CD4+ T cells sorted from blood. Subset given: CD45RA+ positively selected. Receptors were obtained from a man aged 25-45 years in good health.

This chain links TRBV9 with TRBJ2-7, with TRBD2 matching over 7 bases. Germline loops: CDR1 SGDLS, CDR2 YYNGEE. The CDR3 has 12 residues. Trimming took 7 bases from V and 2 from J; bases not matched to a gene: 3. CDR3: CASGEGTYEQYF. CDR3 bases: TGTGCCAGCGGGGAGGGGACCTACGAGCAGTACTTC.

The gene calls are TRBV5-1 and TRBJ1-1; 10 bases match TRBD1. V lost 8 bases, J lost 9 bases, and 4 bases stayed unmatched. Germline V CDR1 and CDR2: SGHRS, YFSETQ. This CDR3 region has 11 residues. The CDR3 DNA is TGCGCCAGTCAGACAGGGGGCAAAGCTTTCTTT. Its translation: CASQTGGKAFF.

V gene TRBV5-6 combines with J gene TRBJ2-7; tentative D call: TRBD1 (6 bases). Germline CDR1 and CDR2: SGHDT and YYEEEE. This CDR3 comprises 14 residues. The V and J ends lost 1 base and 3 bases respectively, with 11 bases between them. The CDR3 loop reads CASSLWGTSYEQYF. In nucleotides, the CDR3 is TGTGCCAGCAGCTTGTGGGGGACAAGCTACGAGCAGTACTTC.

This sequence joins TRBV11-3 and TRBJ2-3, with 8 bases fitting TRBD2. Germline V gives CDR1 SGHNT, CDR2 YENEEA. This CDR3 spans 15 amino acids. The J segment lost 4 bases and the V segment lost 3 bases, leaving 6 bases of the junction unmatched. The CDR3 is CASSFLPGGSDTQYF. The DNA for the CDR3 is TGTGCCAGCAGCTTCCTACCGGGAGGGTCAGATACGCAGTATTTT.

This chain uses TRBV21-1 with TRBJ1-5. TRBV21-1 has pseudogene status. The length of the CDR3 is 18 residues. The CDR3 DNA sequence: TGTGCCAGCAGCTGGGACCGCCGCGGACTTTATAGCAATCAGCCCCAGCATTTT. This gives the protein CASSWDRRGLYSNQPQHF.

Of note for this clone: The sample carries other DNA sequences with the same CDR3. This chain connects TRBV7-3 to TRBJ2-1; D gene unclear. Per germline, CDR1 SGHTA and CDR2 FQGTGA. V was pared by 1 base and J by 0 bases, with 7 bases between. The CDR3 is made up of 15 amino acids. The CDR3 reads CASSLKGSSYNEQFF. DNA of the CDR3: TGTGCCAGCAGCTTAAAAGGTAGCTCCTACAATGAGCAGTTCTTC. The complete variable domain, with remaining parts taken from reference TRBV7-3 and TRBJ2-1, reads GAGVSQTPSNKVTEKGKYVELRCDPISGHTALYWYRQSLGQGPEFLIYFQGTGAADDSGLPNDRFFAVRPEGSVSTLKIQRTERGDSAVYLCASSLKGSSYNEQFFGPGTRLTVL.

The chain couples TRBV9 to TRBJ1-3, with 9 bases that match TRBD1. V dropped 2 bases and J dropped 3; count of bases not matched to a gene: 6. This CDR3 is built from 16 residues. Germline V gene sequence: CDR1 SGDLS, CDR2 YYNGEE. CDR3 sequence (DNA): TGTGCCAGCAGCGTTCTGACAGGGGGTATTGGAAACACCATATATTTT. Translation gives CASSVLTGGIGNTIYF.

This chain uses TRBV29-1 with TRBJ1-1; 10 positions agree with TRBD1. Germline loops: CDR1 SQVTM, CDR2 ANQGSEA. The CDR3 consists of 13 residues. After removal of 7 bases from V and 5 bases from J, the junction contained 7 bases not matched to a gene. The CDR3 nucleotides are TGCAGCGCTAGGACAGGGGGATCTACTGAAGCTTTCTTT. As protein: CSARTGGSTEAFF.

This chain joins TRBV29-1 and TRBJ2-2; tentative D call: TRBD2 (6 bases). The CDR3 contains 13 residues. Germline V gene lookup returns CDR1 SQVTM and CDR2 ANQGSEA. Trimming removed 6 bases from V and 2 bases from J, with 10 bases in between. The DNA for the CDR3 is TGCAGCGTGGATACTAGCAACACCGGGGAGCTGTTTTTT. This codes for CSVDTSNTGELFF.

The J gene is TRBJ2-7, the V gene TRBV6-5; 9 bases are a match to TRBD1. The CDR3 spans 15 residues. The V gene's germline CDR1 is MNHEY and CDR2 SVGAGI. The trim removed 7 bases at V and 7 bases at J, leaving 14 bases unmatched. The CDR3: CASNPRGQGVEEQYF. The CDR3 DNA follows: TGTGCCAGCAACCCAAGGGGACAGGGTGTGGAAGAGCAGTACTTC.

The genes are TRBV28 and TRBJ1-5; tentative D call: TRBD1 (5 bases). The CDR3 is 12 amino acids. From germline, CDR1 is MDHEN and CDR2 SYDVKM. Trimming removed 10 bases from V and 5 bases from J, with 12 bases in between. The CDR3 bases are TGTGCCAACAGCGGGGGGTATCAGCCCCAGCATTTT. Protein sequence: CANSGGYQPQHF.

The CDR3 loop is CASSDPGLANNEQFF. The CDR3 bases are TGTGCCAGCAGTGACCCGGGACTAGCGAACAATGAGCAGTTCTTC. The chain couples TRBV6-1 to TRBJ2-1, with 10 bases identical to TRBD2. This CDR3 spans 15 amino acids. Trimming took 3 bases from V and 5 from J; bases not matched to a gene: 4. Germline CDR1 and CDR2: MNHNS and SASEGT.

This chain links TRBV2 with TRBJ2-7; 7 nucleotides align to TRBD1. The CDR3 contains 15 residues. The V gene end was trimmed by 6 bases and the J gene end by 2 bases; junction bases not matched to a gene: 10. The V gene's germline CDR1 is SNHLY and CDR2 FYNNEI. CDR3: CASSAHPDRAYEQYF. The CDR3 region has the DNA TGTGCCAGCAGCGCCCATCCCGACAGGGCCTACGAGCAGTACTTC.

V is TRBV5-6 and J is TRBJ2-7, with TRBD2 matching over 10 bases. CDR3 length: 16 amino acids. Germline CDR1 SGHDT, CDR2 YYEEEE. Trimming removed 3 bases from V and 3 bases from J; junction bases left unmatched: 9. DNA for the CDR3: TGTGCCAGCAGCTACCGCGGGACTAGCGAGTTCTACGAGCAGTACTTC. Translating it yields CASSYRGTSEFYEQYF.

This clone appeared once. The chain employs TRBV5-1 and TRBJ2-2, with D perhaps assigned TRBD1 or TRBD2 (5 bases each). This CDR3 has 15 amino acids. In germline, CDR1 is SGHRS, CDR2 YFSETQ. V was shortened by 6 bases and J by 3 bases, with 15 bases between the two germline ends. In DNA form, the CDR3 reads TGCGCCAGCACCCACGGGGCAACGGACACCGGGGAGCTGTTTTTT. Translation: CASTHGATDTGELFF.

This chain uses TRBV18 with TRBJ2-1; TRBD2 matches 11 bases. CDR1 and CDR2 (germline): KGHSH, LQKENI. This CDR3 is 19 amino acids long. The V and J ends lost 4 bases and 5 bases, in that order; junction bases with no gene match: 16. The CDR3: CASSRSPRELAGDNNEQFF. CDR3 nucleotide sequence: TGTGCCAGCTCACGATCTCCTAGGGAACTAGCGGGAGATAACAATGAGCAGTTCTTC.

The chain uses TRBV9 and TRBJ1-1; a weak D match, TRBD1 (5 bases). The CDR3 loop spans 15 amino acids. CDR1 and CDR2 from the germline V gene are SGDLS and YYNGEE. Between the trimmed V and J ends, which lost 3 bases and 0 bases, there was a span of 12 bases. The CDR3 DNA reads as TGTGCCAGCAGCGAGGCTCTGGACATGAACACTGAAGCTTTCTTT. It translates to CASSEALDMNTEAFF. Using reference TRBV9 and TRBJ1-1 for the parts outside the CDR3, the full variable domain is DSGVTQTPKHLITATGQRVTLRCSPRSGDLSVYWYQQSLDQGLQFLIQYYNGEERAKGNILERFSAQQFPDLHSELNLSSLELGDSALYFCASSEALDMNTEAFFGQGTRLTVV.

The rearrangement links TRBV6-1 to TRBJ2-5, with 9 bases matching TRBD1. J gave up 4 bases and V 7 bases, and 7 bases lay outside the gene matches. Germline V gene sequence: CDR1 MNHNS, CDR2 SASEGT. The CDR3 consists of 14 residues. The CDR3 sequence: CASNIDRGGETQYF. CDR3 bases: TGTGCCAGCAATATAGACAGGGGGGGAGAGACCCAGTACTTC.

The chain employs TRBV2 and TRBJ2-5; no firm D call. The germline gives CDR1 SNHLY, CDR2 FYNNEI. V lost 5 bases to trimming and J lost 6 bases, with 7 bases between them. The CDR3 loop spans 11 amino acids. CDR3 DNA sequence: TGTGCCAGCAGTCCAACCCAGACCCAGTACTTC. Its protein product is CASSPTQTQYF.

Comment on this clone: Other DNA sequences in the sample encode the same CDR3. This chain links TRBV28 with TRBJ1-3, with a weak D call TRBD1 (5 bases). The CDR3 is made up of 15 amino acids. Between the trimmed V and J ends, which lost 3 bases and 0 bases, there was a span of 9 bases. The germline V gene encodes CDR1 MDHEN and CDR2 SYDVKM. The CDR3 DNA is TGTGCCAGCAGTTTCGGGGGGTACTCTGGAAACACCATATATTTT. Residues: CASSFGGYSGNTIYF.

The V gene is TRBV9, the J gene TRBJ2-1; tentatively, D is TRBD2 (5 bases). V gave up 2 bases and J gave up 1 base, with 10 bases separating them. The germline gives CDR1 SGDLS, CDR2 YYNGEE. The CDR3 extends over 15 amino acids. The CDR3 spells CASSVTSLSYNEQFF. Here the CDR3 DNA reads TGTGCCAGCAGCGTTACTAGTCTGTCCTACAATGAGCAGTTCTTC.

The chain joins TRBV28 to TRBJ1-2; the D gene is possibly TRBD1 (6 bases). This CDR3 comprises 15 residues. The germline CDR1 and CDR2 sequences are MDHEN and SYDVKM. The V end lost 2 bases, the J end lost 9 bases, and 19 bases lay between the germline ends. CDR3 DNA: TGTGCCAGCAGTTTACAGGTGGGGGCCCCTCGGCGCTACACCTTC. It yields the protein CASSLQVGAPRRYTF.

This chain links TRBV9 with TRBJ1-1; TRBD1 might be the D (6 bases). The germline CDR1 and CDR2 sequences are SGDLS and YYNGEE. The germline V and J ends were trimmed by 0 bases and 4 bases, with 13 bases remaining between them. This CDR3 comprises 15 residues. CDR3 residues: CASSVASGASTEAFF. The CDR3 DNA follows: TGTGCCAGCAGCGTAGCGTCGGGGGCGAGCACTGAAGCTTTCTTT.

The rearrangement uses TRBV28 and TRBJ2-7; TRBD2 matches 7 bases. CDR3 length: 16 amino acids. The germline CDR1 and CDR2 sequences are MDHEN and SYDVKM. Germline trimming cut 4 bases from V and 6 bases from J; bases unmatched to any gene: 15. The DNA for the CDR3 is TGTGCCAGCAGTTACCCCCCCCGGCAGCGGGGCGGCGAGCAGTACTTC. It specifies CASSYPPRQRGGEQYF.

CDR3 sequence reads: CASSLVGVIGAKNIQYF. The CDR3 region has the DNA TGTGCCAGCAGCTTAGTAGGAGTAATTGGAGCCAAAAACATTCAGTACTTC. The chain uses TRBV7-8 and TRBJ2-4; no definite D call. Germline V gene data show CDR1 as SGHVS and CDR2 as FQNEAQ. The CDR3 totals 17 residues. Trimming cost V 1 base and J 0 bases, with 13 bases left between them.

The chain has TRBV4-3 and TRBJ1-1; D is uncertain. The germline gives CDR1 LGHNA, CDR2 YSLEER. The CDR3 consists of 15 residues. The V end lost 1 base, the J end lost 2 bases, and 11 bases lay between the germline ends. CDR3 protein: CASSQAVLANTEAFF. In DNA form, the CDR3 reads TGCGCCAGCAGCCAAGCGGTTCTAGCCAACACTGAAGCTTTCTTT.

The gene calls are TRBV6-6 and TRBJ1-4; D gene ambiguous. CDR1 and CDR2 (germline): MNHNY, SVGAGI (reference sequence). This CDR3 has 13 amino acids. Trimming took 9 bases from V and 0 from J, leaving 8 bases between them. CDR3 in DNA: TGTGCCAGTAGGGTCCCAACTAATGAAAAACTGTTTTTT. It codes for CASRVPTNEKLFF.